One and the same sample provided the 29 T cell receptor beta chains below, sequenced in a study of T cell responses to AZD1222 COVID-19 vaccine. The method was immunoSEQ multiplex PCR; TCRdb's version includes in-frame clones alone and lacks a portion of them. This sample has some 110,000 clones; 80% to 90% occur once, and the top ten carry approximately 9%. Sequencing used peripheral blood, obtained on day 0 of AZD1222 vaccination. These receptors came from an adult in good health.

This chain links TRBV28 with TRBJ1-1; D is unclear. The germline V and J ends were trimmed by 0 bases and 5 bases, with 10 bases remaining between them. The CDR3 extends over 14 amino acids. Germline CDR1 reads MDHEN; CDR2 reads SYDVKM. In nucleotides, the CDR3 is TGTGCCAGCAGTTTATGGGCAGAACGTACTGAAGCTTTCTTT. It yields the protein CASSLWAERTEAFF.

This clone was detected only once. The J gene is TRBJ2-2, the V gene TRBV7-2, with D unresolved. This CDR3 is built from 16 residues. Trimming stripped 4 bases from V and 3 bases from J, with 15 bases between. CDR1 is SGHTA and CDR2 is FQGNSA in the germline V gene. CDR3 loop: CASSSLGRLHTGELFF. CDR3 nucleotides: TGTGCCAGCAGCTCCCTTGGCCGACTCCACACCGGGGAGCTGTTTTTT. Filled out from reference TRBV7-2 and TRBJ2-2, the complete variable domain reads GAGVSQSPSNKVTEKGKDVELRCDPISGHTALYWYRQSLGQGLEFLIYFQGNSAPDKSGLPSDRFSAERTGGSVSTLTIQRTQQEDSAVYLCASSSLGRLHTGELFFGEGSRLTVL.

The V gene is TRBV6-5, the J gene TRBJ1-1, with 8 bases lining up with TRBD1. This CDR3 contains 13 residues. The germline V gene has CDR1 MNHEY and CDR2 SVGAGI. V lost 7 bases, J lost 5 bases, and 6 bases stayed unmatched. The CDR3 coding sequence is TGTGCCAGCACCGACAGGGGTGGGACTGAAGCTTTCTTT. Encoded protein: CASTDRGGTEAFF.

This sequence joins TRBV10-3 and TRBJ2-3, with TRBD2 matching over 12 bases. This CDR3 has 16 amino acids. CDR1 ENHRY and CDR2 SYGVKD come from the germline V gene. The junction had 8 bases not matched to a gene; V was cut back by 6 bases and J by 4 bases. The DNA of the CDR3 is TGTGCCATCAGCTATACTACTAGCGGGAGGCCAGATACGCAGTATTTT. Translated: CAISYTTSGRPDTQYF.

This clone was observed a few times. J is TRBJ2-1 and V is TRBV7-3; 9 bases line up with TRBD2. This CDR3 has 18 amino acids. The V and J ends lost 5 bases and 6 bases, in that order; junction bases with no gene match: 17. Germline V CDR1 and CDR2: SGHTA, FQGTGA. The CDR3 nucleotides are TGTGCCAGCAGCCGTTCCCCGGTTGAGGCGGGGGGGCGCAATGAGCAGTTCTTC. Translating it yields CASSRSPVEAGGRNEQFF. The full variable domain, rest sourced from reference TRBV7-3 and TRBJ2-1, is GAGVSQTPSNKVTEKGKYVELRCDPISGHTALYWYRQSLGQGPEFLIYFQGTGAADDSGLPNDRFFAVRPEGSVSTLKIQRTERGDSAVYLCASSRSPVEAGGRNEQFFGPGTRLTVL.

The V call is TRBV24-1, the J call TRBJ1-5; 9 positions agree with TRBD1. V trimming: 4 bases; J trimming: 4 bases; junction bases outside the gene matches: 7. The CDR3 contains 16 residues. CDR1 is KGHDR, CDR2 SFDVKD, per germline. The CDR3: CATSDGTGIGNQPQHF. In DNA, the CDR3 is TGTGCCACCAGTGACGGGACAGGGATTGGGAATCAGCCCCAGCATTTT.

The chain is built from TRBV14 and TRBJ2-1; D uncertain. The V and J ends lost 2 bases and 3 bases respectively, with 8 bases between them. The CDR3 contains 14 residues. Germline lookup yields CDR1 SGHDN and CDR2 FVKESK. The CDR3 DNA sequence: TGTGCCAGCAGCCAAATCGGGCGCTACAATGAGCAGTTCTTC. It specifies CASSQIGRYNEQFF.

CDR3 sequence: CASTYLTGVNYGYTF. In DNA, the CDR3 is TGTGCCAGTACCTACTTGACAGGGGTTAACTATGGCTACACCTTC. The V and J genes are TRBV19 and TRBJ1-2; TRBD1 matches at 8 bases. The V segment lost 7 bases and the J segment 1 base; nucleotides outside the gene matches: 8. CDR3 size: 15 residues. Looked up from germline, CDR1 is LNHDA and CDR2 is SQIVND (reference sequence).

This chain joins TRBV11-2 and TRBJ1-6, with no clear D. The CDR3 is 11 residues long. The germline gives CDR1 SGHAT, CDR2 FQNNGV. V lost 3 bases and J 8 bases, leaving 2 bases between the germline ends. CDR3 in amino acids: CASSFDSPLHF. The CDR3 DNA reads TGTGCCAGCAGCTTCGATTCACCCCTCCACTTT.

This clone showed up just a few times. V and J are TRBV28 and TRBJ2-4; 10 nucleotides match TRBD2. The CDR3 has 16 amino acids. Per the germline V gene, CDR1 is MDHEN and CDR2 is SYDVKM. The trim removed 6 bases at V and 2 bases at J, leaving 7 bases unmatched. In nucleotides, the CDR3 is TGTGCCAGCAGAGTATCAGCGGGGGGGTCCAAAAACATTCAGTACTTC. Translation: CASRVSAGGSKNIQYF.

The rearrangement uses TRBV9 and TRBJ2-1; 16 bases map to TRBD2. The CDR3 spans 18 residues. Trimming at V came to 4 bases and at J to 5 bases, leaving 9 bases not matched to a gene. The germline CDR1 and CDR2 sequences are SGDLS and YYNGEE. The CDR3 region has the DNA TGTGCCAGCAGCTTCCCCGGGACTAGCGGGAGGGCCAACAATGAGCAGTTCTTC. Translating it yields CASSFPGTSGRANNEQFF. Supplemented by reference TRBV9 and TRBJ2-1, the full variable domain reads DSGVTQTPKHLITATGQRVTLRCSPRSGDLSVYWYQQSLDQGLQFLIQYYNGEERAKGNILERFSAQQFPDLHSELNLSSLELGDSALYFCASSFPGTSGRANNEQFFGPGTRLTVL.

V and J are TRBV28 and TRBJ2-2, with TRBD2 matching 9 bases. Germline V gives CDR1 MDHEN, CDR2 SYDVKM. V shed 6 bases and J 6 bases; nucleotides not matched to a gene: 11. The CDR3 runs to 16 residues. The CDR3 is CASRGTSPGLPGELFF. CDR3 nucleotides: TGTGCCAGCAGGGGGACTAGCCCGGGTTTGCCCGGGGAGCTGTTTTTT. Full variable domain (outside the CDR3, taken from reference TRBV28 and TRBJ2-2): DVKVTQSSRYLVKRTGEKVFLECVQDMDHENMFWYRQDPGLGLRLIYFSYDVKMKEKGDIPEGYSVSREKKERFSLILESASTNQTSMYLCASRGTSPGLPGELFFGEGSRLTVL.

V and J are TRBV7-2 and TRBJ2-1; 8 nucleotides agree with TRBD2. Germline CDR1 reads SGHTA; CDR2 reads FQGNSA. The CDR3 is made up of 18 amino acids. The trim removed 5 bases at V and 8 bases at J, leaving 20 bases unmatched. CDR3 protein: CASSERTGVGGAFYEQFF. The DNA for the CDR3 is TGTGCCAGCAGCGAAAGAACCGGTGTCGGGGGGGCTTTTTATGAGCAGTTCTTC.

This chain links TRBV7-2 with TRBJ2-5, with TRBD2 identical over 9 bases. The CDR3 spans 16 residues. V shed 2 bases, J shed 5 bases, and the junction held 9 bases outside the gene matches. The germline gives CDR1 SGHTA, CDR2 FQGNSA. The CDR3 bases are TGTGCCAGCAGCTTATGGTTTAGCGGGAGTTGGGAGACCCAGTACTTC. Amino acid sequence: CASSLWFSGSWETQYF.

This chain uses TRBV3-1 (or the pseudogene TRBV3-2) with TRBJ1-5, with TRBD1 as a possible D gene (5 bases). V was cut by 3 bases and J by 3 bases, with 18 bases left in between. The CDR3 runs to 17 residues. In germline, CDR1 is LGHDT, CDR2 YNNKEL (reference sequence). The CDR3 DNA reads TGTGCCAGCAGCCAGCCTCAGCCCCCGGGGACCAATCAGCCCCAGCATTTT. Residues: CASSQPQPPGTNQPQHF.

The rearrangement joins TRBV5-4 to TRBJ2-1, with D uncertain. Germline V gives CDR1 SGHNT, CDR2 YYREEE (reference sequence). The CDR3 is 15 residues long. V shed 0 bases and J shed 2 bases, with 9 bases lying between them. CDR3: CASSLAVAAYNEQFF. The CDR3 DNA sequence: TGTGCCAGCAGCTTGGCGGTAGCTGCCTACAATGAGCAGTTCTTC.

This clone appeared once. CDR3 nucleotide sequence: TGTGCCAGCTCACTATATAGCGGGGGCAGGGAGCAGTACTTC. Its protein product is CASSLYSGGREQYF. The chain joins TRBV18 to TRBJ2-7, with 9 bases matching TRBD2. The germline V gene encodes CDR1 KGHSH and CDR2 LQKENI. This CDR3 spans 14 amino acids. V lost 4 bases and J lost 7; bases outside the gene matches: 8.

The V gene is TRBV29-1, the J gene TRBJ2-3, with TRBD2 as a possible D gene (6 bases). V lost 6 bases to trimming and J lost 4 bases, with 11 bases between them. The CDR3 is 12 amino acids. The germline CDR1 and CDR2 sequences are SQVTM and ANQGSEA. DNA for the CDR3: TGCAGCGTCGTGGACTACCCAGATACGCAGTATTTT. Amino acids: CSVVDYPDTQYF.

This sequence joins TRBV18 and TRBJ1-1; D is perhaps TRBD1 (6 bases). The CDR3 consists of 13 residues. V shed 3 bases and J shed 1 base, with 6 bases lying between them. The germline gives CDR1 KGHSH, CDR2 LQKENI. Here the CDR3 DNA reads TGTGCCAGCTCACCGACAGGGAACACTGAAGCTTTCTTT. This sequence encodes CASSPTGNTEAFF.

This sequence joins TRBV7-2 and TRBJ2-3; D gene ambiguous. Germline V gene lookup returns CDR1 SGHTA and CDR2 FQGNSA. The CDR3 consists of 11 residues. Deletions cut 8 bases from V and 6 bases from J, with 9 bases between. CDR3 sequence: CASRAMDTQYF. The DNA of the CDR3 is TGTGCCAGCCGGGCTATGGATACGCAGTATTTT.

The chain recombines TRBV9 with TRBJ2-3; TRBD1 matches at 11 bases. The germline V gene encodes CDR1 SGDLS and CDR2 YYNGEE. V was pared by 0 bases and J by 6 bases, with 9 bases of the junction left unmatched. There are 17 residues in the CDR3. DNA for the CDR3: TGTGCCAGCAGCGTAGCTGGACAGGGGGCATGGGGGGATACGCAGTATTTT. As protein: CASSVAGQGAWGDTQYF.

A note on this clone: The junction differs from germline at one of its ends, possibly a read error. The chain has TRBV5-5 and TRBJ2-1, with a tentative D call TRBD2 (7 bases). The CDR3 loop spans 17 amino acids. Germline V gene lookup returns CDR1 SGHKS and CDR2 YYEKEE (reference sequence). The DNA for the CDR3 is TGTGCCAGCAGCTTCCTCTTGCGGGGGCCTGAAGGGCCTATTCTGGTCTTC. The encoded protein is CASSFLLRGPEGPILVF.

DNA of the CDR3: TGTGCCATCAGTGAGTCGAGGCAGCCTAACTATGGCTACACCTTC. Its protein is CAISESRQPNYGYTF. V and J are TRBV10-3 and TRBJ1-2; D gene uncertain. The CDR3 has 15 amino acids. Germline V CDR1 and CDR2: ENHRY, SYGVKD. V was shortened by 0 bases and J by 0 bases, with 8 bases between the two germline ends.

The V and J genes are TRBV6-6 and TRBJ1-5, with 11 nucleotides matching TRBD1. Germline V gene sequence: CDR1 MNHNY, CDR2 SVGAGI (reference sequence). The CDR3 runs 14 residues. The J segment lost 5 bases and the V segment lost 8 bases, leaving 5 bases of the junction unmatched. The CDR3 nucleotides are TGTGCCAGCGCCGGACAGGGGGCGGATCAGCCCCAGCATTTT. Amino acids: CASAGQGADQPQHF.

The rearrangement uses TRBV11-1 and TRBJ2-1; 8 bases align to TRBD1. The CDR3 is 14 residues long. V gave up 5 bases and J gave up 5 bases; unmatched junction bases: 5. Germline values: CDR1 SGHAT, CDR2 FQDESV (reference sequence). The CDR3 DNA follows: TGTGCCAGCAGCCAGGGGGCGCAAGACAATGAGCAGTTCTTC. This translates into CASSQGAQDNEQFF.

By sample fraction, this clone is medium-sized (0.01 to 0.1%). This chain joins TRBV28 and TRBJ2-6; D may be TRBD2 (6 bases). Per the germline V gene, CDR1 is MDHEN and CDR2 is SYDVKM. The CDR3 totals 15 residues. Between the trimmed V and J ends, which lost 2 bases and 1 base, there was a span of 6 bases. In DNA, the CDR3 is TGTGCCAGCAGTTTACGGGGGTCTGGGGCCAACGTCCTGACTTTC. Amino acids: CASSLRGSGANVLTF.

The chain recombines TRBV7-9 with TRBJ1-2; D remains ambiguous. The CDR3 is 13 amino acids. Germline assignment: CDR1 SEHNR and CDR2 FQNEAQ (reference sequence). The ends were cut back, 1 base at V and 4 bases at J, with 7 bases in the middle. The CDR3 DNA follows: TGTGCCAGCAGCTTAGGACAAACCTATGGCTACACCTTC. It specifies CASSLGQTYGYTF.

The CDR3 region is CASSIVEGGSSNQPQHF. The CDR3 bases are TGTGCCAGTAGTATAGTTGAAGGGGGCTCATCCAATCAGCCCCAGCATTTT. The chain combines TRBV19 with TRBJ1-5; 7 positions agree with TRBD1. The V gene's germline CDR1 is LNHDA and CDR2 SQIVND (reference sequence). The CDR3 contains 17 residues. With 1 base clipped from V and 3 bases from J, the junction kept 9 bases outside the gene matches.

This clone has just one count. The chain uses TRBV28 and TRBJ2-7; D remains unclear. Trimming stripped 6 bases from V and 2 bases from J, with 8 bases between. CDR3 length equals 12 residues. Germline values: CDR1 MDHEN, CDR2 SYDVKM. CDR3 in amino acids: CASSVKPYEQYF. The CDR3 bases are TGTGCCAGCAGCGTCAAGCCCTACGAGCAGTACTTC.